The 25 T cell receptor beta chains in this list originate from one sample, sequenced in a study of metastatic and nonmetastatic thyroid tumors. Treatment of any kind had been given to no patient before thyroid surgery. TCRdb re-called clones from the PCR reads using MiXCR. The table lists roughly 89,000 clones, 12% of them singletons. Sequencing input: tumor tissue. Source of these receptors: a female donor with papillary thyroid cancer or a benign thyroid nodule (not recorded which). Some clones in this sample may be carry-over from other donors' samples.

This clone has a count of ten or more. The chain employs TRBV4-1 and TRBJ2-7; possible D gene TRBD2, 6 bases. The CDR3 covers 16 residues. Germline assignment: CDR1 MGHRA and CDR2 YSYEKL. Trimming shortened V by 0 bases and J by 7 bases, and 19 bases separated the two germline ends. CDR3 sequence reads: CASSQDTSSEQWEQYF. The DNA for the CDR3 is TGCGCCAGCAGCCAAGACACTAGCTCCGAGCAGTGGGAGCAGTACTTC.

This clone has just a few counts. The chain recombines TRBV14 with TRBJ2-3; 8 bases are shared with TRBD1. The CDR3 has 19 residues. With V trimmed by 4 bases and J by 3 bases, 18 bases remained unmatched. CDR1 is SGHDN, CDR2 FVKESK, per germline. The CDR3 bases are TGTGCCAGCAGCCCTCAAGGCAGGGGGCGGAACGTTTGGACAGATACGCAGTATTTT. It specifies CASSPQGRGRNVWTDTQYF.

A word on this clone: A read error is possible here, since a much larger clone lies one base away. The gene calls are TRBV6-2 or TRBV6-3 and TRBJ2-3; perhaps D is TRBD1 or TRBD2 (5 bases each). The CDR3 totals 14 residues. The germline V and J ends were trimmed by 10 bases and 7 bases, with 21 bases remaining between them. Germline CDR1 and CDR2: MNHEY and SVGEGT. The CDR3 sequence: CATLSGAGTYTQYF. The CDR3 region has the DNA TGTGCCACGTTGTCCGGGGCTGGTACATATACGCAGTATTTT.

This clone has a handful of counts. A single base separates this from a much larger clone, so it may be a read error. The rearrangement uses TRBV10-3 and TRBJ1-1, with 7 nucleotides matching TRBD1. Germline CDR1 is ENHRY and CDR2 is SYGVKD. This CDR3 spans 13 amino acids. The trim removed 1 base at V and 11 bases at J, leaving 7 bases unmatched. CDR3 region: CAISEYKQGLAFF. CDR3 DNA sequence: TGTGCCATCAGTGAGTATAAACAGGGGTTGGCTTTCTTT.

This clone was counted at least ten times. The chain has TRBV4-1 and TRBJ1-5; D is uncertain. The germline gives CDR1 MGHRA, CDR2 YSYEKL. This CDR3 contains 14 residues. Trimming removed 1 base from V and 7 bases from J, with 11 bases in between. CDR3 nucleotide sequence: TGCGCCAGCAGCCAAGCCGGTGGCGGACAGCCCCAGCATTTT. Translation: CASSQAGGGQPQHF.

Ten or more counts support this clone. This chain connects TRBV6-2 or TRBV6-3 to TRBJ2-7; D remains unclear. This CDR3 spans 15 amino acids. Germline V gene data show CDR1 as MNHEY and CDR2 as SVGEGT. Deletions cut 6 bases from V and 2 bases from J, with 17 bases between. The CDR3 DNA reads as TGTGCCAGCAGACACCCGGGTATGGGGACCTACGAGCAGTACTTC. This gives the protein CASRHPGMGTYEQYF.

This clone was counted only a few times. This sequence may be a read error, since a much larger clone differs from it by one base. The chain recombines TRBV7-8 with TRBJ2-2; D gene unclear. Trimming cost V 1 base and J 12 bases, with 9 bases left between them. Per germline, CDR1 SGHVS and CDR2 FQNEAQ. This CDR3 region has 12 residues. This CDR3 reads CASSLVLRQLFF. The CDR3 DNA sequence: TGTGCCAGCAGCTTAGTGTTGAGGCAGCTGTTTTTT.

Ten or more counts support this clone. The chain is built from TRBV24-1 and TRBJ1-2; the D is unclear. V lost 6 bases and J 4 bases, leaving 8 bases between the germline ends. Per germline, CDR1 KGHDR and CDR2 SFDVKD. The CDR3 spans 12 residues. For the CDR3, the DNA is TGTGCCACCAGTCTAGGATCCTATGGCTACACCTTC. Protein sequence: CATSLGSYGYTF.

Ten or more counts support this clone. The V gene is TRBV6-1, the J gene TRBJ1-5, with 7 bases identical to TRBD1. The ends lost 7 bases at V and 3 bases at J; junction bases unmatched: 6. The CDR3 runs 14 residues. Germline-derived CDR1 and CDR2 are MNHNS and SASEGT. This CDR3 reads CASTETGNNQPQHF. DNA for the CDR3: TGTGCCAGCACTGAGACAGGGAACAATCAGCCCCAGCATTTT.

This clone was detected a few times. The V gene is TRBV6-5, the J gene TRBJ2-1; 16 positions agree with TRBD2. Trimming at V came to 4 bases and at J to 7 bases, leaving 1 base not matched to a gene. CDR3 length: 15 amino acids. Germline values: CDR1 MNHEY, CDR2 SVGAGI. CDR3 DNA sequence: TGTGCCAGCAGTTCGGGACTAGCGGGAGGGAATGAGCAGTTCTTC. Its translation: CASSSGLAGGNEQFF.

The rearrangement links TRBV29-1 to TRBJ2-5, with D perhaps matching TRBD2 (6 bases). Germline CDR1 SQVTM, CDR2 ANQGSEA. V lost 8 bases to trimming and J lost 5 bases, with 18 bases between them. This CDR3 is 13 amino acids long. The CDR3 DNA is TGCAGCTCGGGAGAGGGGATCGGGGAGACCCAGTACTTC. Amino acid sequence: CSSGEGIGETQYF. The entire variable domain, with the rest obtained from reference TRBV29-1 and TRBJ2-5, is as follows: SAVISQKPSRDICQRGTSLTIQCQVDSQVTMMFWYRQQPGQSLTLIATANQGSEATYESGFVIDKFPISRPNLTFSTLTVSNMSPEDSSIYLCSSGEGIGETQYFGPGTRLLVL.

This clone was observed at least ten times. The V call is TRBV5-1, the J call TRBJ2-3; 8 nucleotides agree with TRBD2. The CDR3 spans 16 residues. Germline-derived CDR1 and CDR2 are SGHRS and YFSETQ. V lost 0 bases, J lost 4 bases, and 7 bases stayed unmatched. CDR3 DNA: TGCGCCAGCAGCTTGGTGGCGGGAGGCCCCTCAGATACGCAGTATTTT. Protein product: CASSLVAGGPSDTQYF.

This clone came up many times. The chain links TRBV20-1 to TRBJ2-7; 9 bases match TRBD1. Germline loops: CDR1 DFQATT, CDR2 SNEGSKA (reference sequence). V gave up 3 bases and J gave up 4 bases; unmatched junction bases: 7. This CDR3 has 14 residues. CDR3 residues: CSASKTGGLYEQYF. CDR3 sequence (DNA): TGCAGTGCTAGTAAGACAGGGGGATTGTACGAGCAGTACTTC.

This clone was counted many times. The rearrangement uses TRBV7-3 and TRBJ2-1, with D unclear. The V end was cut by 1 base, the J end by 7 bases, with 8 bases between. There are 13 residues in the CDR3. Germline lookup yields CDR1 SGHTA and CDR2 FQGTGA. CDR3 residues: CASSLSLTNEQFF. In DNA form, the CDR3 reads TGTGCCAGCAGCTTAAGCTTAACGAATGAGCAGTTCTTC.

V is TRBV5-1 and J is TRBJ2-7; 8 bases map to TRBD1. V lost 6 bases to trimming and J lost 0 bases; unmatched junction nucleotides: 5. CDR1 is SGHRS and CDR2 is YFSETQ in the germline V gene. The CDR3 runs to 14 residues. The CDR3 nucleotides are TGCGCCAGCATGGCAGACAGGGGCTCCTACGAGCAGTACTTC. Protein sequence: CASMADRGSYEQYF.

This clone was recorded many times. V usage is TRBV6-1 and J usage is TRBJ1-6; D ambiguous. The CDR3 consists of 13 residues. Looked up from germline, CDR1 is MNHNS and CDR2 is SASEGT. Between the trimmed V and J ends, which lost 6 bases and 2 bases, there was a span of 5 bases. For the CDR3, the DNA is TGTGCCAGCAGGACGGCCTATAATTCACCCCTCCACTTT. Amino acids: CASRTAYNSPLHF.

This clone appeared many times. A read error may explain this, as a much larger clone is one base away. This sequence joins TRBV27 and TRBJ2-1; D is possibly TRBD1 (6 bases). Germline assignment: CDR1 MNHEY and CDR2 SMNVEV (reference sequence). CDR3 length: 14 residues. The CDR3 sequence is CANSLAGVYNEQFF. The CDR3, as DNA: TGTGCCAACAGTTTAGCAGGGGTGTACAATGAGCAGTTCTTC.

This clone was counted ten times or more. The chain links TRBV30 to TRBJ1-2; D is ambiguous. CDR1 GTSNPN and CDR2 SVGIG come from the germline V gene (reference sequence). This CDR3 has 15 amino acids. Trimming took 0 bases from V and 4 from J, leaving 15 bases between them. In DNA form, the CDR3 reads TGTGCCTGGAGTGTAGACCTGAAAAGCGGCTATGGCTACACCTTC. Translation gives CAWSVDLKSGYGYTF.

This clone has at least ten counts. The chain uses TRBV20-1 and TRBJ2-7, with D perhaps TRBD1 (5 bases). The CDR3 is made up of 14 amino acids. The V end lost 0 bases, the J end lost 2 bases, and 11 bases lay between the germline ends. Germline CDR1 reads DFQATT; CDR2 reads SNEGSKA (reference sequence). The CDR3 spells CSARDRDRPYEQYF. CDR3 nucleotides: TGCAGTGCTAGAGATCGAGACAGACCCTACGAGCAGTACTTC.

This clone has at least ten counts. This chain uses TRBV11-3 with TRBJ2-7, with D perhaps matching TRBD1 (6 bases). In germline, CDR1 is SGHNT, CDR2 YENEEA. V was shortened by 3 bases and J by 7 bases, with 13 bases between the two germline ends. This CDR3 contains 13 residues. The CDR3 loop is CASSLTAQGEQYF. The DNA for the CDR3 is TGTGCCAGCAGCTTGACTGCACAGGGAGAGCAGTACTTC. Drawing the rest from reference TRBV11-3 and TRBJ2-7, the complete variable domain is EAGVVQSPRYKIIEKKQPVAFWCNPISGHNTLYWYLQNLGQGPELLIRYENEEAVDDSQLPKDRFSAERLKGVDSTLKIQPAELGDSAVYLCASSLTAQGEQYFGPGTRLTVT.

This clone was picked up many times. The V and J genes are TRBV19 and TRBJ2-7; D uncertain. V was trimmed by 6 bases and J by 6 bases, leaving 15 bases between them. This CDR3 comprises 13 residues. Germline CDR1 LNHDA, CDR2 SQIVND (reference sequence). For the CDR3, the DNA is TGTGCCAGTAGCCCTGGTCCAACAGTCGAGCAGTACTTC. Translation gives CASSPGPTVEQYF. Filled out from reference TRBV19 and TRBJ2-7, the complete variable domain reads DGGITQSPKYLFRKEGQNVTLSCEQNLNHDAMYWYRQDPGQGLRLIYYSQIVNDFQKGDIAEGYSVSREKKESFPLTVTSAQKNPTAFYLCASSPGPTVEQYFGPGTRLTVT.

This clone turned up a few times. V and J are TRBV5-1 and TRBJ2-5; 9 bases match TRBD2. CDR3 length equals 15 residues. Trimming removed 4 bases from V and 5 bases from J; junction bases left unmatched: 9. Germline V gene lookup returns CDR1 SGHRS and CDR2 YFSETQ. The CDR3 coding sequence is TGCGCCAGCAGCAGACTAGCGGAAGGGGCGGAGACCCAGTACTTC. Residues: CASSRLAEGAETQYF.

The CDR3 coding sequence is TGTGCCAGCAGCTTTTGGGTATGGACAGAGGCGACCCAGTACTTC. Its protein is CASSFWVWTEATQYF. V usage is TRBV5-5 and J usage is TRBJ2-5; maybe TRBD1 (6 bases). Trimming shortened V by 2 bases and J by 7 bases, and 18 bases separated the two germline ends. Germline CDR1 and CDR2: SGHKS and YYEKEE (reference sequence). The CDR3 covers 15 residues.

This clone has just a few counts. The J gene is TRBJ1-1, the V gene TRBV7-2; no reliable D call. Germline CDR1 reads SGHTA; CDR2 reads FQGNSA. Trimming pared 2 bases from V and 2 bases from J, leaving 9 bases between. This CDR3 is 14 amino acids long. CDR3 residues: CASSLRSLNTEAFF. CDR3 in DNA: TGTGCCAGCAGCTTAAGGAGCCTAAACACTGAAGCTTTCTTT.

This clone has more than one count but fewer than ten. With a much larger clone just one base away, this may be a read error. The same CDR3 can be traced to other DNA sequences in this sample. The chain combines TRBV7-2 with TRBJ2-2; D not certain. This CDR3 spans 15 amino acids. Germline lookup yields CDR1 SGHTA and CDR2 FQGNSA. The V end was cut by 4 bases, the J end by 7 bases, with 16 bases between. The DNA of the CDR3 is TGTGCCAGCAGCTCCCAGGTGGGCATCCACGGGGAGCTGTTTTTT. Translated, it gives CASSSQVGIHGELFF.